Sequencing of this T cell receptor beta chain was carried out in a study of vaccination effects on CD4 cells after COVID-19. Study-level points and caveats: In healthy vaccinees, only 1 of 255 vaccine-induced clones cross-reacted with common cold coronaviruses.

For this clone: Antigen specificity is unknown.

ViraFEST used viral peptide pools to expand antigen-specific CD4+ T cells before sequencing. Researchers isolated CD4+ T cells once 9 to 11 days of culture had elapsed. Each person got two doses of an mRNA SARS-CoV-2 vaccine, BNT162b2 or mRNA-1273. Neither prior SARS-CoV-2 infection nor positive nucleocapsid antibodies were present in the vaccine recipients. Cultures of about 2 million PBMC per well contained approximately 10 IU/ml IL-2 plus 10 ug/ml peptides. A half-volume exchange with IL-2 medium occurred on days 3 and 7. There are 15 residues in the CDR3. Germline CDR1 and CDR2: SGHRS and YFSETQ. The repertoire was sequenced with immunoSEQ multiplex PCR; TCRdb's copy has only in-frame clones and lacks some. The sample includes roughly 24,000 clones, nearly 80% seen only once; the top ten take 5.5% to 8%.

This TCR came from a human donor who received a COVID-19 vaccine. Some clones in this sample may be carry-over from other donors' samples. The sequenced sample was CD4+ T cells from PBMCs cultured with SARS-CoV-2 spike peptides, obtained after COVID-19 vaccination. V gene TRBV5-1 combines with J gene TRBJ2-3; D is perhaps TRBD2 (6 bases). The CDR3: CVTTRGVASTDTQYF. The CDR3 DNA reads TGCGTTACAACCCGCGGGGTCGCTAGCACAGATACGCAGTATTTT.